The 17 T cell receptor beta chains given below trace back to one sample, sequenced in a study of regulatory T cells in long-lasting Graves disease. Time point denoted: newly diagnosed GD, antithyroid drugs for less than 3 months. Generation of the TCR library employed RNA extracted from PBMCs. Assembly of TCR beta libraries relied on iRepertoire HTBI primers together with Arm-PCR of CDR3 regions. Using its own MiXCR run on the multiplex PCR reads, TCRdb lists one record per CDR3 protein. The sample carries 400,000 to 500,000 distinct CDR3 sequences, 16% recorded once. This same sample was also part of a study on T cells in Graves' hyperthyroidism and ophthalmopathy.

This material consisted of peripheral blood mononuclear cells (PBMCs), taken at new diagnosis, from a patient treated with antithyroid drugs. The origin of the receptors is a woman aged 25 to 45 with Graves disease.

The chain employs TRBV5-1 and TRBJ2-3; D is perhaps TRBD2 (5 bases). CDR3 length equals 16 residues. Germline V gene sequence: CDR1 SGHRS, CDR2 YFSETQ. V lost 0 bases and J 4 bases, leaving 15 bases between the germline ends. DNA for the CDR3: TGCGCCAGCAGCTTGGTGGCGGAGGAGAGGGCAGATACGCAGTATTTT. This encodes CASSLVAEERADTQYF.

This clonotype was recorded at least ten times. The chain joins TRBV19 to TRBJ1-1; tentative D call: TRBD1 (5 bases). V was cut by 7 bases and J by 6 bases, with 12 bases left in between. This CDR3 region has 12 residues. Germline CDR1 and CDR2: LNHDA and SQIVND (reference sequence). Here the CDR3 reads CASNPGSPEAFF. In DNA, the CDR3 is TGTGCCAGTAATCCAGGGAGTCCTGAAGCTTTCTTT.

This clonotype was recorded at least ten times. CDR3 sequence: CASIGQGGLNQPQHF. In nucleotides, the CDR3 is TGTGCCAGCATTGGACAGGGGGGACTGAATCAGCCCCAGCATTTT. This sequence joins TRBV28 and TRBJ1-5; TRBD1 agrees at 10 bases. With 7 bases clipped from V and 4 bases from J, the junction kept 7 bases outside the gene matches. CDR1 and CDR2 (germline): MDHEN, SYDVKM. The CDR3 runs 15 residues.

This clonotype was counted between two and nine times. The J gene is TRBJ2-4, the V gene TRBV29-1, with D unclear. The CDR3 is made up of 11 amino acids. CDR1 is SQVTM, CDR2 ANQGSEA, per germline. Trimming pared 7 bases from V and 8 bases from J, leaving 12 bases between. The CDR3 region has the DNA TGCAGCGCTTCTAAGACGGACATTCAGTACTTC. It is translated as CSASKTDIQYF. Looking up the rest from reference TRBV29-1 and TRBJ2-4 gives the full variable domain: SAVISQKPSRDICQRGTSLTIQCQVDSQVTMMFWYRQQPGQSLTLIATANQGSEATYESGFVIDKFPISRPNLTFSTLTVSNMSPEDSSIYLCSASKTDIQYFGAGTRLSVL.

In this sample, this clonotype turned up many times. The chain joins TRBV3-1 to TRBJ2-5; perhaps TRBD1 as D (5 bases). The germline CDR1 and CDR2 sequences are LGHDT and YNNKEL (reference sequence). Deletions cut 6 bases from V and 0 bases from J, with 8 bases between. The CDR3 contains 13 residues. CDR3 in amino acids: CASSPTDQETQYF. In DNA form, the CDR3 reads TGTGCCAGCAGTCCGACAGACCAAGAGACCCAGTACTTC.

This rearrangement joins TRBV18 to TRBJ2-1; 7 bases align to TRBD2. The CDR3 is made up of 13 amino acids. The V gene's germline CDR1 is KGHSH and CDR2 LQKENI. Unmatched junction bases numbered 2, after V lost 4 bases and J lost 5 bases. Here the CDR3 reads CASSRGLNNEQFF. CDR3 coding DNA: TGTGCCAGCTCACGGGGACTAAACAATGAGCAGTTCTTC. Combining the CDR3 with reference TRBV18 and TRBJ2-1 gives the whole variable domain NAGVMQNPRHLVRRRGQEARLRCSPMKGHSHVYWYRQLPEEGLKFMVYLQKENIIDESGMPKERFSAEFPKEGPSILRIQQVVRGDSAAYFCASSRGLNNEQFFGPGTRLTVL.

This clonotype has ten or more counts. Lacking the conserved final phenylalanine or tryptophan, this CDR3 likely reflects a read error. The chain recombines TRBV7-6 with TRBJ2-1; possibly TRBD1 for D (6 bases). V lost 2 bases and J 6 bases, leaving 14 bases between the germline ends. The length of the CDR3 is 15 residues. Germline assignment: CDR1 SGHVS and CDR2 FNYEAQ. CDR3 DNA: TGTGCCAGCAGCTTACAGGGGCGCATCGGCAATGAGCAGTTCTCC. It specifies CASSLQGRIGNEQFS.

A word on this clonotype: At one end the junction does not follow the germline gene, possibly because of a read error. This chain links TRBV5-1 with TRBJ2-1; 9 bases line up with TRBD2. Germline values: CDR1 SGHRS, CDR2 YFSETQ. This CDR3 has 15 residues. DNA for the CDR3: TGCGCCAGCAGGCCTGTAGCGGGAGCCTACAATCAGCAGTTCTTC. It codes for CASRPVAGAYNQQFF. The variable domain in full, with the rest retrieved from reference TRBV5-1 and TRBJ2-1, is KAGVTQTPRYLIKTRGQQVTLSCSPISGHRSVSWYQQTPGQGLQFLFEYFSETQRNKGNFPGRFSGRQFSNSRSEMNVSTLELGDSALYLCASRPVAGAYNQQFFGPGTRLTVL.

This chain joins TRBV20-1 and TRBJ2-3; 12 bases are shared with TRBD2. Germline CDR1 is DFQATT and CDR2 is SNEGSKA (reference sequence). The V and J ends lost 5 bases and 4 bases, in that order; junction bases with no gene match: 7. CDR3 length: 15 residues. The CDR3 sequence is CSAYGLAGIADTQYF. Written as DNA, the CDR3 is TGCAGTGCTTATGGACTAGCGGGAATCGCAGATACGCAGTATTTT.

This clonotype was recorded at least ten times. The genes are TRBV5-1 and TRBJ2-1, with D perhaps matching TRBD1 (5 bases). V was pared by 4 bases and J by 3 bases, with 11 bases between. The CDR3 is 14 amino acids. Germline V gene lookup returns CDR1 SGHRS and CDR2 YFSETQ. DNA of the CDR3: TGCGCCAGCAGCGCAAACAGGTTCTACAATGAGCAGTTCTTC. Its protein is CASSANRFYNEQFF.

This clonotype was recorded at least ten times. The chain uses TRBV20-1 and TRBJ2-3; 7 positions agree with TRBD2. The CDR3 has 15 residues. CDR1 and CDR2 (germline): DFQATT, SNEGSKA (reference sequence). V trimming: 0 bases; J trimming: 2 bases; junction bases outside the gene matches: 5. DNA for the CDR3: TGCAGTGCTAGAGATCTAGCGGACCACACAGATACGCAGTATTTT. This encodes CSARDLADHTDTQYF.

This clonotype was seen repeatedly, ten times or more. The chain employs TRBV28 and TRBJ2-7, with D perhaps TRBD1 (7 bases). Deletions cut 8 bases from V and 3 bases from J, with 14 bases between. The length of the CDR3 is 13 residues. Germline V lookup: CDR1 MDHEN, CDR2 SYDVKM. CDR3 bases: TGTGCCAGCGGCCAGGGGGGCCACTACGAGCAGTACTTC. This sequence encodes CASGQGGHYEQYF.

This clonotype has at least ten counts. The rearrangement joins TRBV7-9 to TRBJ2-1, with TRBD2 matching over 14 bases. From germline, CDR1 is SEHNR and CDR2 FQNEAQ (reference sequence). This CDR3 contains 22 residues. After removal of 0 bases from V and 2 bases from J, the junction contained 15 bases not matched to a gene. The CDR3 loop reads CASSLARGLAGGHRAAYNEQFF. CDR3 coding DNA: TGTGCCAGCAGCTTAGCGCGTGGACTAGCGGGAGGCCATCGGGCAGCCTACAATGAGCAGTTCTTC.

This clonotype was counted many times. This chain connects TRBV3-1 to TRBJ2-4; 10 bases are a match to TRBD2. This CDR3 comprises 17 residues. Germline V gene lookup returns CDR1 LGHDT and CDR2 YNNKEL (reference sequence). V shed 4 bases and J 4 bases; nucleotides not matched to a gene: 10. DNA of the CDR3: TGTGCCAGCAGCCGTGGACTAGCGGAGGGGAGAAAAAACATTCAGTACTTC. It yields the protein CASSRGLAEGRKNIQYF. Full variable domain (missing parts from reference TRBV3-1 and TRBJ2-4): DTAVSQTPKYLVTQMGNDKSIKCEQNLGHDTMYWYKQDSKKFLKIMFSYNNKELIINETVPNRFSPKSPDKAHLNLHINSLELGDSAVYFCASSRGLAEGRKNIQYFGAGTRLSVL.

In its sample, this clonotype was seen many times. The rearrangement links TRBV27 to TRBJ2-7; 13 bases align to TRBD2. V lost 6 bases, J lost 5 bases, and 7 bases stayed unmatched. Germline-derived CDR1 and CDR2 are MNHEY and SMNVEV (reference sequence). The CDR3 totals 15 residues. CDR3 in amino acids: CASSPGLAGFHEQYF. The CDR3 nucleotides read TGTGCCAGCAGCCCGGGACTAGCGGGATTCCACGAGCAGTACTTC.

The sample holds many counts of this clonotype. V usage is TRBV2 and J usage is TRBJ1-1; D is perhaps TRBD1 (5 bases). V gave up 6 bases and J gave up 5 bases, with 16 bases separating them. This CDR3 is built from 14 residues. Germline assignment: CDR1 SNHLY and CDR2 FYNNEI. CDR3 loop: CASRSPRGWTEAFF. CDR3 DNA: TGTGCCAGCAGATCCCCCCGGGGGTGGACTGAAGCTTTCTTT.

This clonotype was seen ten or more times. This chain links TRBV6-1 with TRBJ2-3; no firm D call. V was trimmed by 6 bases and J by 0 bases, leaving 13 bases between them. The V gene's germline CDR1 is MNHNS and CDR2 SASEGT. There are 15 residues in the CDR3. DNA of the CDR3: TGTGCCAGCAGCCGCTGGATGTCTAGCACAGATACGCAGTATTTT. It yields the protein CASSRWMSSTDTQYF.